The 11 T cell receptor beta chains presented below share a single source sample, sequenced in a study of cytotoxic CD8 clonotypes in ibrutinib-treated CLL (dated by TCRdb to the early 2020s). Receptor libraries were prepared by the immunoSEQ multiplex PCR assay. The table comes from immuneACCESS by way of TCRdb, which keeps in-frame sequences with V and J called. Part of the clones is missing from these tables; in studies checked, under half for an unresolved V gene and the rest for unknown reasons. This sample has 300,000 or so clones in its table, and over 55% of those were observed once. The biggest ten clones account for around 6.5% of the sample. The sequencing here drew on PBMCs, taken after 36 months of ibrutinib treatment. The origin of the receptors is a human donor with chronic lymphocytic leukemia.

The J gene is TRBJ1-4, the V gene TRBV27, with unresolved D. The CDR3 runs to 13 residues. V was cut by 2 bases and J by 3 bases, with 4 bases left in between. In germline, CDR1 is MNHEY, CDR2 SMNVEV (reference sequence). The CDR3 loop reads CASSLISNEKLFF. The CDR3 DNA reads as TGTGCCAGCAGTTTAATCTCTAATGAAAAACTGTTTTTT.

This clone has just a few counts. The genes are TRBV7-9 and TRBJ2-7; TRBD1 aligns across 8 bases. J gave up 7 bases and V 8 bases, and 7 bases lay outside the gene matches. The CDR3 runs to 12 residues. The germline V gene has CDR1 SEHNR and CDR2 FQNEAQ (reference sequence). CDR3 loop: CASRAGGYEQYF. In DNA, the CDR3 is TGTGCCAGCCGGGCAGGGGGCTATGAGCAGTACTTC.

The chain carries TRBV7-6 and TRBJ1-2; TRBD1 agrees at 12 bases. J was trimmed by 7 bases and V by 5 bases; bases with no gene match: 8. Germline CDR1 reads SGHVS; CDR2 reads FNYEAQ. This CDR3 is built from 15 residues. In DNA, the CDR3 is TGTGCCAGCAGCCCAGGGGGACAGGGGGCTGGTGGCTACACCTTC. Protein sequence: CASSPGGQGAGGYTF.

This chain links TRBV7-9 with TRBJ2-2; 9 bases align to TRBD1. This CDR3 has 17 amino acids. J lost 4 bases, V lost 5 bases, and 11 bases had no gene match. Germline-derived CDR1 and CDR2 are SEHNR and FQNEAQ (reference sequence). The CDR3: CASSTSTGGVGTGELFF. CDR3 bases: TGTGCCAGCAGCACATCAACAGGGGGCGTGGGCACCGGGGAGCTGTTTTTT. The full variable domain, rest sourced from reference TRBV7-9 and TRBJ2-2, is DTGVSQNPRHKITKRGQNVTFRCDPISEHNRLYWYRQTLGQGPEFLTYFQNEAQLEKSRLLSDRFSAERPKGSFSTLEIQRTEQGDSAMYLCASSTSTGGVGTGELFFGEGSRLTVL.

The V gene is TRBV6-5, the J gene TRBJ2-2; TRBD2 matches at 7 bases. CDR3 length: 14 amino acids. The trim removed 4 bases at V and 6 bases at J, leaving 5 bases unmatched. Germline CDR1 is MNHEY and CDR2 is SVGAGI. CDR3 region: CASSFGRLAGELFF. Written as DNA, the CDR3 is TGTGCCAGCAGTTTCGGGAGGTTGGCCGGGGAGCTGTTTTTT.

The chain couples TRBV6-5 to TRBJ2-7; 9 nucleotides agree with TRBD1. Germline assignment: CDR1 MNHEY and CDR2 SVGAGI. Trimming took 6 bases from V and 7 from J; bases not matched to a gene: 10. The CDR3 runs to 14 residues. CDR3 nucleotide sequence: TGTGCCAGCAGCAGCGGAGGGACAGGGAGGGAGCAGTACTTC. Translated, it gives CASSSGGTGREQYF.

This clone appeared a few times. The rearrangement links TRBV7-9 to TRBJ1-2; D possibly corresponds to TRBD1 (5 bases). This CDR3 is 13 amino acids long. V was clipped by 5 bases and J by 8 bases, with 15 bases between them. CDR1 and CDR2 from the germline V gene are SEHNR and FQNEAQ (reference sequence). The CDR3 reads CASSHGWGEGYTF. DNA for the CDR3: TGTGCCAGCAGCCACGGGTGGGGCGAAGGCTACACCTTC.

Only one count was recorded for this clone. The V and J genes are TRBV7-2 and TRBJ2-3; TRBD2 might be the D (6 bases). The CDR3 totals 20 residues. Trimming removed 0 bases from V and 1 base from J, with 23 bases in between. Germline assignment: CDR1 SGHTA and CDR2 FQGNSA. The CDR3 nucleotides are TGTGCCAGCAGCTTAGCGTCGAGCGGGCGAATTTTGGCGGGCACAGATACGCAGTATTTT. Protein sequence: CASSLASSGRILAGTDTQYF. Supplemented by reference TRBV7-2 and TRBJ2-3, the full variable domain reads GAGVSQSPSNKVTEKGKDVELRCDPISGHTALYWYRQSLGQGLEFLIYFQGNSAPDKSGLPSDRFSAERTGGSVSTLTIQRTQQEDSAVYLCASSLASSGRILAGTDTQYFGPGTRLTVL.

The chain couples TRBV29-1 to TRBJ2-7; TRBD1 agrees at 11 bases. CDR1 is SQVTM and CDR2 is ANQGSEA in the germline V gene. V lost 0 bases and J lost 4; bases outside the gene matches: 8. This CDR3 contains 16 residues. The CDR3 DNA is TGCAGCGTTGAAGAAGAAGGGACAGGGGGACTGTACGAGCAGTACTTC. As protein: CSVEEEGTGGLYEQYF.

The DNA for the CDR3 is TGTGCCAGCAGCCTATCCGGGACTAGCGCGGCCTACGAGCAGTACTTC. It encodes CASSLSGTSAAYEQYF. The rearrangement links TRBV11-2 to TRBJ2-7; TRBD2 aligns across 10 bases. The ends lost 5 bases at V and 2 bases at J; junction bases unmatched: 9. Per germline, CDR1 SGHAT and CDR2 FQNNGV. CDR3 length equals 16 residues.

V usage is TRBV5-1 and J usage is TRBJ2-3; 7 bases align to TRBD1. This CDR3 has 15 amino acids. V dropped 3 bases and J dropped 1; count of bases not matched to a gene: 5. Germline CDR1 SGHRS, CDR2 YFSETQ. CDR3 amino acids: CASSYTGVGTDTQYF. CDR3 in DNA: TGCGCCAGCAGCTACACAGGGGTCGGCACAGATACGCAGTATTTT.